The 20 T cell receptor beta chains given below trace back to one sample, sequenced in a study of OX40 agonist ivuxolimab in advanced cancers. The repertoire was sequenced with immunoSEQ multiplex PCR; TCRdb's copy has only in-frame clones and lacks some. This table holds tens of thousands of clones, about 90% found once. The material sequenced was CD4+ or CD8+ T cells sorted from blood, taken in a trial of the OX40 agonist ivuxolimab. These receptors were taken from an adult with an advanced solid tumor such as melanoma, head and neck, liver or kidney cancer.

V and J are TRBV5-4 and TRBJ1-1; D is ambiguous. The germline V and J ends were trimmed by 4 bases and 3 bases, with 13 bases remaining between them. Germline CDR1 reads SGHNT; CDR2 reads YYREEE (reference sequence). CDR3 length: 14 amino acids. CDR3 amino acids: CASSPPSGDTEAFF. The CDR3 coding sequence is TGTGCCAGCAGCCCCCCGTCAGGTGACACTGAAGCTTTCTTT. The variable domain in full, completed from reference TRBV5-4 and TRBJ1-1, reads ETGVTQSPTHLIKTRGQQVTLRCSSQSGHNTVSWYQQALGQGPQFIFQYYREEENGRGNFPPRFSGLQFPNYSSELNVNALELDDSALYLCASSPPSGDTEAFFGQGTRLTVV.

The J gene is TRBJ1-3, the V gene TRBV6-1, with D possibly matching TRBD1 (6 bases). The CDR3 spans 14 residues. Germline V lookup: CDR1 MNHNS, CDR2 SASEGT. Deletions cut 6 bases from V and 0 bases from J, with 9 bases between. The CDR3 loop is CASRAGDSGNTIYF. The CDR3 DNA follows: TGTGCCAGCAGGGCAGGGGACTCTGGAAACACCATATATTTT.

The chain links TRBV2 to TRBJ1-3, with D maybe TRBD1 (6 bases). This CDR3 is built from 13 residues. CDR1 and CDR2 from the germline V gene are SNHLY and FYNNEI. The V end was cut by 7 bases, the J end by 4 bases, with 11 bases between. This CDR3 reads CASKYRDGNTIYF. CDR3 bases: TGTGCCAGCAAATACAGGGACGGAAACACCATATATTTT.

The J gene is TRBJ2-2, the V gene TRBV5-1; D remains ambiguous. In germline, CDR1 is SGHRS, CDR2 YFSETQ. This CDR3 comprises 13 residues. Trimming shortened V by 5 bases and J by 5 bases, and 10 bases separated the two germline ends. The CDR3 DNA follows: TGCGCCAGCAGTTCCAGTGAAACCGGGGAGCTGTTTTTT. Protein sequence: CASSSSETGELFF.

The chain uses TRBV11-3 and TRBJ1-1; D may be TRBD1 (5 bases). Trimming removed 1 base from V and 5 bases from J, with 14 bases in between. Per germline, CDR1 SGHNT and CDR2 YENEEA. The CDR3 contains 15 residues. CDR3 sequence reads: CASSLGEGTGTEAFF. CDR3 DNA: TGTGCCAGCAGCTTAGGTGAGGGTACAGGAACTGAAGCTTTCTTT.

This clone was seen a single time. This rearrangement joins TRBV25-1 to TRBJ2-2, with a weak D call TRBD2 (5 bases). CDR1 and CDR2 (germline): MGHDK, SYGVNS. Between the trimmed V and J ends, which lost 4 bases and 1 base, there was a span of 10 bases. This CDR3 has 15 amino acids. In DNA form, the CDR3 reads TGTGCCAGCAGTGCTATAGGACTGAACACCGGGGAGCTGTTTTTT. It encodes CASSAIGLNTGELFF.

J is TRBJ1-6 and V is TRBV6-6; D uncertain. This CDR3 is 16 amino acids long. Trimming took 8 bases from V and 0 from J, leaving 14 bases between them. Germline loops: CDR1 MNHNY, CDR2 SVGAGI (reference sequence). CDR3 amino acids: CASFVGRSSYNSPLHF. The CDR3 region has the DNA TGTGCCAGCTTTGTAGGCAGAAGCTCCTATAATTCACCCCTCCACTTT.

This clone was counted a few times. The V and J genes are TRBV6-1 and TRBJ1-5; a possible D gene is TRBD1 (6 bases). The CDR3 is made up of 17 amino acids. Trimming took 3 bases from V and 5 from J, leaving 20 bases between them. Germline-derived CDR1 and CDR2 are MNHNS and SASEGT. CDR3 DNA: TGTGCCAGCAGTGATAGTAGGGCCAGGGGCTCCTATCAGCCCCAGCATTTT. Amino acid sequence: CASSDSRARGSYQPQHF.

The rearrangement links TRBV4-1 to TRBJ1-5, with D possibly being TRBD1 (5 bases). The CDR3 runs 14 residues. Trimming left V 0 bases short and J 11 bases short, with 14 bases between. Germline-derived CDR1 and CDR2 are MGHRA and YSYEKL. CDR3 sequence: CASSQEPGVQAQHF. CDR3 coding DNA: TGCGCCAGCAGCCAAGAGCCGGGGGTTCAAGCCCAGCATTTT.

The V gene is TRBV5-1, the J gene TRBJ1-5; 7 bases map to TRBD1. The CDR3 runs 16 residues. V trimming: 0 bases; J trimming: 4 bases; junction bases outside the gene matches: 7. The germline gives CDR1 SGHRS, CDR2 YFSETQ. CDR3: CASSLAPGDRNQPQHF. The CDR3 DNA reads as TGCGCCAGCAGCTTGGCCCCAGGGGACAGAAATCAGCCCCAGCATTTT.

V is TRBV19 and J is TRBJ2-1; D assignment may be TRBD1 or TRBD2 (5 bases each). The CDR3 is made up of 14 amino acids. The V end was cut by 4 bases, the J end by 0 bases, with 7 bases between. Germline CDR1 and CDR2: LNHDA and SQIVND (reference sequence). The CDR3 is CASSTGSSYNEQFF. Written as DNA, the CDR3 is TGTGCCAGTAGTACAGGGAGCTCCTACAATGAGCAGTTCTTC.

The rearrangement joins TRBV28 to TRBJ2-1; D perhaps matches TRBD1 (6 bases). The germline V gene encodes CDR1 MDHEN and CDR2 SYDVKM. The CDR3 runs to 12 residues. V shed 5 bases and J shed 7 bases, with 9 bases lying between them. The DNA for the CDR3 is TGTGCCAGCAGTGTACAGGGAAATGAGCAGTTCTTC. Its protein is CASSVQGNEQFF. Looking up the rest from reference TRBV28 and TRBJ2-1 gives the full variable domain: DVKVTQSSRYLVKRTGEKVFLECVQDMDHENMFWYRQDPGLGLRLIYFSYDVKMKEKGDIPEGYSVSREKKERFSLILESASTNQTSMYLCASSVQGNEQFFGPGTRLTVL.

The chain links TRBV19 to TRBJ1-5; D unclear. The CDR3 length is 13 residues. The germline V gene encodes CDR1 LNHDA and CDR2 SQIVND (reference sequence). V was cut by 7 bases and J by 10 bases, with 17 bases left in between. CDR3 region: CASTPGEDRPQHF. Here the CDR3 DNA reads TGTGCCAGTACCCCTGGGGAGGATCGACCCCAGCATTTT.

The sample holds one count of this clone. The chain combines TRBV27 with TRBJ1-6; D remains unclear. This CDR3 contains 14 residues. Germline V CDR1 and CDR2: MNHEY, SMNVEV (reference sequence). The V and J ends lost 4 bases and 6 bases respectively, with 10 bases between them. In nucleotides, the CDR3 is TGTGCCAGCAGTTGGACCGGGCCTAATTCACCCCTCCACTTT. Amino acid sequence: CASSWTGPNSPLHF.

The J gene is TRBJ2-3, the V gene TRBV11-2, with 7 bases matching TRBD1. The CDR3 spans 15 residues. After removal of 5 bases from V and 2 bases from J, the junction contained 7 bases not matched to a gene. Germline-derived CDR1 and CDR2 are SGHAT and FQNNGV. Here the CDR3 reads CASSREGQVTDTQYF. The CDR3 nucleotides read TGTGCCAGCAGCCGAGAAGGACAGGTCACAGATACGCAGTATTTT.

V is TRBV2 and J is TRBJ1-5; D gene uncertain. Germline V gene lookup returns CDR1 SNHLY and CDR2 FYNNEI. The ends were cut back, 1 base at V and 1 base at J, with 8 bases in the middle. This CDR3 is built from 15 residues. CDR3 sequence: CASSEGILSNQPQHF. The CDR3 DNA follows: TGTGCCAGCAGTGAAGGGATCTTGAGCAATCAGCCCCAGCATTTT. The whole variable domain, filled in from reference TRBV2 and TRBJ1-5, reads EPEVTQTPSHQVTQMGQEVILRCVPISNHLYFYWYRQILGQKVEFLVSFYNNEISEKSEIFDDQFSVERPDGSNFTLKIRSTKLEDSAMYFCASSEGILSNQPQHFGDGTRLSIL.

This rearrangement joins TRBV5-4 to TRBJ1-1, with D perhaps TRBD1 (6 bases). The CDR3 covers 15 residues. Trimming took 1 base from V and 0 from J, leaving 10 bases between them. CDR1 is SGHNT and CDR2 is YYREEE in the germline V gene (reference sequence). The CDR3 DNA reads as TGTGCCAGCAGCTTGCCGGGACACCTGAACACTGAAGCTTTCTTT. Residues: CASSLPGHLNTEAFF.

V and J are TRBV6-1 and TRBJ1-6; TRBD1 aligns across 10 bases. The CDR3 spans 15 residues. Germline assignment: CDR1 MNHNS and CDR2 SASEGT. The trim removed 6 bases at V and 9 bases at J, leaving 8 bases unmatched. The DNA for the CDR3 is TGTGCCAGCAGGACGGACGGGACAGGGGTTTCACCCCTCCACTTT. Its protein is CASRTDGTGVSPLHF.

The genes are TRBV2 and TRBJ1-2; the match to TRBD1 covers 8 bases. The V and J ends lost 5 bases and 0 bases, in that order; junction bases with no gene match: 2. Per germline, CDR1 SNHLY and CDR2 FYNNEI. This CDR3 is 14 amino acids long. Here the CDR3 DNA reads TGTGCCAGCAGTACAGGGGGGACTAACTATGGCTACACCTTC. The encoded protein is CASSTGGTNYGYTF.

The CDR3 DNA is TGCAGCGTCCGACAGGTACCTGGGGCCAACGTCCTGACTTTC. It translates to CSVRQVPGANVLTF. This chain uses TRBV29-1 with TRBJ2-6, with a weak D call TRBD1 (6 bases). Trimming left V 6 bases short and J 2 bases short, with 11 bases between. There are 14 residues in the CDR3. CDR1 and CDR2 (germline): SQVTM, ANQGSEA.